This T cell receptor (beta chain) was captured by sequencing in a study of PD-L1 blockade in urothelial cancer. Time point noted: peripheral blood 6 weeks after treatment start. The sample holds one count of this clone. The data were produced by immunoSEQ multiplex PCR, yet TCRdb's version contains in-frame clones alone and is incomplete. This sample has more than 45,000 clones, with about four fifths found just once. The germline V gene encodes CDR1 SGHKS and CDR2 YYEKEE (reference sequence). V lost 2 bases and J lost 5; bases outside the gene matches: 3. The CDR3 covers 15 residues. This TCR derives from a man in his 70s with urothelial cancer. Here the sequenced sample was PBMCs, taken around atezolizumab (anti-PD-L1) treatment. The J gene is TRBJ2-2, the V gene TRBV5-5, with 10 bases that match TRBD2. CDR3 sequence (DNA): TGTGCCAGCAGCTTTGTAGCGGGAGGTACCGGGGAGCTGTTTTTT. Amino acids: CASSFVAGGTGELFF.